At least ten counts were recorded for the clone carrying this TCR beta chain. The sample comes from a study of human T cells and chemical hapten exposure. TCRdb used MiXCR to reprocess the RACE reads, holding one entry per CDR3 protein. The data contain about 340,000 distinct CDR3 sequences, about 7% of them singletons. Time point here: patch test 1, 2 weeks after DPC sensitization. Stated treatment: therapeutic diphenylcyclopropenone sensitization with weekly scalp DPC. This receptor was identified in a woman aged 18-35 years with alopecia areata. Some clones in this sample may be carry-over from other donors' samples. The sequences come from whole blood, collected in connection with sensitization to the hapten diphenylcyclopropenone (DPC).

Here the CDR3 DNA reads TGCGCCAGCAGCAAAGGGACAGGGGGCATCGAGACCCAGTACTTC. This codes for CASSKGTGGIETQYF. The gene calls are TRBV5-1 and TRBJ2-5; 12 bases line up with TRBD1. Germline CDR1 SGHRS, CDR2 YFSETQ. The V segment lost 4 bases and the J segment 5 bases; nucleotides outside the gene matches: 6. This CDR3 is built from 15 residues.